The 17 T cell receptor beta chains given below trace back to one sample, sequenced in a study of technical replicates of blood from a few donors (dated by TCRdb to 2017 to 2019). The library came from the immunoSEQ multiplex PCR assay. In its TCRdb copy, this immuneACCESS table keeps in-frame sequences only and misses some clones. Where compared with another copy, unresolved V genes explain less than half of these, and the others have no known cause. This sample has 68,000 or so clones in its table, and approximately 90% of those were observed once. Of the sample, 4.5% to 5% is held by the ten largest clones. The specimen sequenced was PBMCs. These receptors all come from a human donor in good health. Some clones in this sample may be carry-over from other donors' samples.

In its sample, this clone was seen a few times. CDR3: CASSAGQGGEAFF. CDR3 DNA: TGTGCCAGCAGCGCGGGACAGGGCGGTGAAGCTTTCTTT. This sequence joins TRBV9 and TRBJ1-1; 9 positions match TRBD1. The ends lost 3 bases at V and 7 bases at J; junction bases unmatched: 4. The length of the CDR3 is 13 residues. Germline assignment: CDR1 SGDLS and CDR2 YYNGEE.

The V gene is TRBV4-3, the J gene TRBJ1-5; tentative D call: TRBD1 (5 bases). The CDR3 contains 15 residues. Germline lookup yields CDR1 LGHNA and CDR2 YSLEER. Trimming left V 4 bases short and J 5 bases short, with 15 bases between. CDR3 nucleotide sequence: TGCGCCAGCAGCCCAAGCGGAGGGACCCATCAGCCCCAGCATTTT. Protein sequence: CASSPSGGTHQPQHF.

This chain uses TRBV21-1 with TRBJ1-1; the DNA was not compared with TRBD1, the D call given in the table. TRBV21-1 is a documented pseudogene. The CDR3 is made up of 18 amino acids. CDR3: CASSKVSQGIFGNTEAFF. The DNA of the CDR3 is TGTGCCAGCAGCAAAGTTTCGCAGGGTATATTCGGGAACACTGAAGCTTTCTTT.

The chain couples TRBV27 to TRBJ2-7, with 15 bases matching TRBD2. The CDR3 extends over 16 amino acids. V shed 5 bases, J shed 3 bases, and the junction held 5 bases outside the gene matches. Per germline, CDR1 MNHEY and CDR2 SMNVEV (reference sequence). CDR3 bases: TGTGCCAGCAGTCCCGGGACTAGCGGGAGGTACTACGAGCAGTACTTC. It specifies CASSPGTSGRYYEQYF.

The chain carries TRBV4-1 and TRBJ2-7; 7 nucleotides agree with TRBD2. The CDR3 loop spans 15 amino acids. CDR1 is MGHRA and CDR2 is YSYEKL in the germline V gene. V gave up 4 bases and J gave up 0 bases; unmatched junction bases: 6. CDR3 sequence (DNA): TGCGCCAGCAGCCTTCTAGCGGATAGCTCCTACGAGCAGTACTTC. This sequence encodes CASSLLADSSYEQYF.

Only one count was recorded for this clone. The chain carries TRBV5-1 and TRBJ1-5; 10 bases match TRBD1. Germline V CDR1 and CDR2: SGHRS, YFSETQ. This CDR3 region has 14 residues. The ends lost 5 bases at V and 7 bases at J; junction bases unmatched: 6. CDR3 sequence (DNA): TGCGCCAGCAGACCCGGGACAGGGGACCAGCCCCAGCATTTT. Residues: CASRPGTGDQPQHF.

This rearrangement joins TRBV4-3 to TRBJ1-1; 9 nucleotides line up with TRBD1. There are 15 residues in the CDR3. Germline assignment: CDR1 LGHNA and CDR2 YSLEER. The V segment lost 3 bases and the J segment 1 base; nucleotides outside the gene matches: 3. CDR3 DNA sequence: TGCGCCAGCAGCCACCTGGGACAGGGGAACACTGAAGCTTTCTTT. This encodes CASSHLGQGNTEAFF.

The chain joins TRBV7-9 to TRBJ1-1, with D maybe TRBD1 (5 bases). There are 14 residues in the CDR3. V lost 5 bases and J lost 4, with 14 bases in between. Germline CDR1 is SEHNR and CDR2 is FQNEAQ (reference sequence). The CDR3 bases are TGTGCCAGCAGCACCTATCCGGACACCACTGAAGCTTTCTTT. Translation: CASSTYPDTTEAFF.

This clone was recorded only once. The rearrangement joins TRBV19 to TRBJ2-1, with D possibly matching TRBD2 (6 bases). From germline, CDR1 is LNHDA and CDR2 SQIVND (reference sequence). This CDR3 region has 14 residues. Trimming took 7 bases from V and 10 from J, leaving 20 bases between them. CDR3 coding DNA: TGTGCCAGTATGGAGGGACCCGGACCGTGGGAGCAGTTCTTC. Protein: CASMEGPGPWEQFF.

This clone was counted a few times. The genes are TRBV5-4 and TRBJ1-1; tentative D call: TRBD1 (5 bases). V shed 7 bases and J shed 1 base, with 11 bases lying between them. This CDR3 contains 13 residues. Germline-derived CDR1 and CDR2 are SGHNT and YYREEE (reference sequence). In DNA, the CDR3 is TGTGCCAGCGGCAGGGAAGAGAACACTGAAGCTTTCTTT. Its protein product is CASGREENTEAFF. Together with reference TRBV5-4 and TRBJ1-1, the CDR3 gives the full variable domain: ETGVTQSPTHLIKTRGQQVTLRCSSQSGHNTVSWYQQALGQGPQFIFQYYREEENGRGNFPPRFSGLQFPNYSSELNVNALELDDSALYLCASGREENTEAFFGQGTRLTVV.

This chain connects TRBV27 to TRBJ2-2, with D possibly matching TRBD2 (5 bases). Trimming shortened V by 2 bases and J by 2 bases, and 9 bases separated the two germline ends. The CDR3 covers 15 residues. Germline V gene lookup returns CDR1 MNHEY and CDR2 SMNVEV (reference sequence). DNA for the CDR3: TGTGCCAGCAGTTTAAGTAGCGCCAACACCGGGGAGCTGTTTTTT. Translated, it gives CASSLSSANTGELFF.

In DNA, the CDR3 is TGTGCCAGCAGCCGACCTGGGACTAGCGGGAGATCGCAGTATTTT. Protein sequence: CASSRPGTSGRSQYF. The V gene is TRBV6-7, the J gene TRBJ2-3; TRBD2 matches 14 bases. TRBV6-7 is an ORF; its function is uncertain. V lost 6 bases to trimming and J lost 10 bases; unmatched junction nucleotides: 9. The CDR3 runs 15 residues.

The rearrangement joins TRBV5-1 to TRBJ1-2, with D perhaps TRBD1 (5 bases). Trimming pared 0 bases from V and 3 bases from J, leaving 12 bases between. Germline CDR1 SGHRS, CDR2 YFSETQ. This CDR3 has 15 residues. The CDR3 here is CASSLAQGGYYGYTF. CDR3 nucleotides: TGCGCCAGCAGCTTGGCGCAGGGTGGTTACTATGGCTACACCTTC.

The chain has TRBV9 and TRBJ1-2; D is uncertain. Germline V gene lookup returns CDR1 SGDLS and CDR2 YYNGEE. The CDR3 consists of 11 residues. Trimming shortened V by 4 bases and J by 2 bases, and 3 bases separated the two germline ends. The CDR3 sequence is CASSTNYGYTF. CDR3 in DNA: TGTGCCAGCAGCACAAACTATGGCTACACCTTC.

This clone was observed once. The chain employs TRBV2 and TRBJ1-5; D call uncertain. In germline, CDR1 is SNHLY, CDR2 FYNNEI. Trimming left V 7 bases short and J 2 bases short, with 9 bases between. This CDR3 spans 13 amino acids. Here the CDR3 DNA reads TGTGCCAGCACCGGGGAAGGCAATCAGCCCCAGCATTTT. Its protein product is CASTGEGNQPQHF.

The chain is built from TRBV2 and TRBJ2-1, with 14 nucleotides matching TRBD2. This CDR3 is built from 16 residues. Germline V CDR1 and CDR2: SNHLY, FYNNEI. V was clipped by 0 bases and J by 13 bases; unmatched bases: 8. CDR3 region: CASSEAATSGRAGQFF. For the CDR3, the DNA is TGTGCCAGCAGTGAAGCGGCGACTAGCGGGAGGGCCGGTCAGTTCTTC.

CDR3 coding DNA: TGTGCCAGCAGCGTAGACGGGAATGGCTACACCTTC. Translating gives CASSVDGNGYTF. The chain employs TRBV9 and TRBJ1-2, with D hard to call. Germline CDR1 SGDLS, CDR2 YYNGEE. The CDR3 consists of 12 residues. The V and J ends lost 0 bases and 6 bases respectively, with 6 bases between them. Full variable domain (outside the CDR3, taken from reference TRBV9 and TRBJ1-2): DSGVTQTPKHLITATGQRVTLRCSPRSGDLSVYWYQQSLDQGLQFLIQYYNGEERAKGNILERFSAQQFPDLHSELNLSSLELGDSALYFCASSVDGNGYTFGSGTRLTVV.